This entry lists 23 T cell receptor beta chains sequenced from one sample in a study of post-analysis software for immune sequencing data. No antigen has been assigned to these receptors. Researchers reported that TCR beta cDNA libraries carried unique molecular identifiers. TCRdb reanalysed the PCR reads using MiXCR and keeps one entry per CDR3 protein. The sample includes approximately 660,000 distinct CDR3 sequences, 55% to 60% of them seen just once. General study findings and limits: Comparison of patients with controls showed 4 to 6 TRBV segments more frequent in patients, TRBV5-6, TRBV5-1 and TRBV20-1 among them.

Sequencing input: blood. The receptors were gathered from a girl aged 2 to 9 with multiple sclerosis.

V usage is TRBV20-1 and J usage is TRBJ2-1, with unresolved D. This CDR3 contains 13 residues. Trimming took 2 bases from V and 5 from J, leaving 10 bases between them. Germline loops: CDR1 DFQATT, CDR2 SNEGSKA (reference sequence). CDR3 in amino acids: CSARTPNDNEQFF. The CDR3, as DNA: TGCAGTGCTAGAACACCCAACGACAATGAGCAGTTCTTC.

This clonotype was detected a few times. This chain uses TRBV4-2 with TRBJ2-7; 11 positions match TRBD1. V dropped 0 bases and J dropped 2; count of bases not matched to a gene: 0. The CDR3 spans 15 residues. CDR1 is LGHNA, CDR2 YNFKEQ, per germline. CDR3 sequence reads: CASSQEGQGAYEQYF. CDR3 bases: TGTGCCAGCAGCCAAGAGGGACAGGGGGCCTACGAGCAGTACTTC.

This clonotype was recorded a few times. This rearrangement joins TRBV7-3 to TRBJ2-1; 9 nucleotides match TRBD1. Per the germline V gene, CDR1 is SGHTA and CDR2 is FQGTGA. The ends lost 8 bases at V and 2 bases at J; junction bases unmatched: 4. There are 14 residues in the CDR3. The CDR3 region has the DNA TGTGCCAGCGACGGGACAGGGACCTACAATGAGCAGTTCTTC. Translating gives CASDGTGTYNEQFF.

This rearrangement joins TRBV5-1 to TRBJ2-1; D unclear. This CDR3 spans 17 amino acids. Germline lookup yields CDR1 SGHRS and CDR2 YFSETQ. Trimming took 4 bases from V and 1 from J, leaving 18 bases between them. In DNA, the CDR3 is TGCGCCAGCAGCCCGTACGCCAACTCTCGTTCCTACAATGAGCAGTTCTTC. It encodes CASSPYANSRSYNEQFF.

The V gene is TRBV12-3 or TRBV12-4, the J gene TRBJ2-1; 8 bases match TRBD2. This CDR3 has 16 amino acids. V gave up 5 bases and J gave up 3 bases; unmatched junction bases: 9. Here the CDR3 reads CASSPLSGAHYNEQFF. The DNA for the CDR3 is TGTGCCAGCAGTCCCCTTAGCGGGGCCCACTACAATGAGCAGTTCTTC.

The gene calls are TRBV12-3 or TRBV12-4 and TRBJ2-1; D gene ambiguous. The ends were cut back, 2 bases at V and 7 bases at J, with 9 bases in the middle. The CDR3 is 13 residues long. The CDR3: CASSLSGMNEQFF. CDR3 in DNA: TGTGCCAGCAGTTTATCGGGCATGAATGAGCAGTTCTTC.

The gene calls are TRBV12-3 or TRBV12-4 and TRBJ2-1; D ambiguous. The V end lost 5 bases, the J end lost 9 bases, and 14 bases lay between the germline ends. This CDR3 is 13 amino acids long. DNA for the CDR3: TGTGCCAGCAGTCCGACACCGGCATCTGAGCAGTTCTTC. Translation gives CASSPTPASEQFF.

The chain has TRBV3-1 and TRBJ2-7; unclear D gene. With 3 bases removed from V and 2 bases from J, the gap between germline ends came to 5 bases. CDR1 and CDR2 from the germline V gene are LGHDT and YNNKEL (reference sequence). The CDR3 is made up of 12 amino acids. In nucleotides, the CDR3 is TGTGCCAGCAGCCAGGATACCTACGAGCAGTACTTC. Translating it yields CASSQDTYEQYF.

This CDR3 reads CASRQGAGSTDTQYF. Here the CDR3 DNA reads TGTGCCAGCAGACAGGGGGCCGGGAGCACAGATACGCAGTATTTT. This rearrangement joins TRBV12-3 or TRBV12-4 to TRBJ2-3; 9 bases match TRBD1. The CDR3 is 15 amino acids. The J segment lost 0 bases and the V segment lost 6 bases, leaving 4 bases of the junction unmatched.

The chain combines TRBV6-6 with TRBJ2-1; D unresolved. This CDR3 has 14 amino acids. CDR1 is MNHNY, CDR2 SVGAGI, per germline (reference sequence). The germline V and J ends were trimmed by 0 bases and 7 bases, with 10 bases remaining between them. CDR3 DNA: TGTGCCAGCAGTTACTCGATAACGCGTAATGAGCAGTTCTTC. Translating it yields CASSYSITRNEQFF.

The genes are TRBV4-3 and TRBJ1-1; no reliable D call. The CDR3 totals 19 residues. V was trimmed by 0 bases and J by 4 bases, leaving 24 bases between them. Germline loops: CDR1 LGHNA, CDR2 YSLEER. CDR3 residues: CASSQDIPRWEERGTEAFF. CDR3 bases: TGCGCCAGCAGCCAAGATATCCCCCGATGGGAGGAGCGGGGCACTGAAGCTTTCTTT.

J is TRBJ2-1 and V is TRBV5-1, with a possible D match to TRBD1 (6 bases). Germline lookup yields CDR1 SGHRS and CDR2 YFSETQ. The germline V and J ends were trimmed by 1 base and 9 bases, with 14 bases remaining between them. The CDR3 has 14 residues. This chain's CDR3 is CASSLTAGAIEQFF. The CDR3, as DNA: TGCGCCAGCAGCTTGACGGCAGGGGCTATTGAGCAGTTCTTC.

This rearrangement joins TRBV5-1 to TRBJ2-6, with 9 nucleotides matching TRBD1. The V and J ends lost 0 bases and 0 bases, in that order; junction bases with no gene match: 4. CDR1 SGHRS and CDR2 YFSETQ come from the germline V gene. The CDR3 covers 18 residues. The CDR3 DNA reads as TGCGCCAGCAGCTTGGGCGGGACAGGGAACTCTGGGGCCAACGTCCTGACTTTC. This gives the protein CASSLGGTGNSGANVLTF. Using reference TRBV5-1 and TRBJ2-6 for the parts outside the CDR3, the full variable domain is KAGVTQTPRYLIKTRGQQVTLSCSPISGHRSVSWYQQTPGQGLQFLFEYFSETQRNKGNFPGRFSGRQFSNSRSEMNVSTLELGDSALYLCASSLGGTGNSGANVLTFGAGSRLTVL.

The J gene is TRBJ1-1, the V gene TRBV10-3, with 7 bases that match TRBD1. J lost 6 bases, V lost 6 bases, and 10 bases had no gene match. Germline V gene sequence: CDR1 ENHRY, CDR2 SYGVKD. The CDR3 is 14 residues long. As DNA, the CDR3 is TGTGCCATCAGAGGTCAGGGGGATTTCGCTGAAGCTTTCTTT. This gives the protein CAIRGQGDFAEAFF.

The chain employs TRBV6-5 and TRBJ1-5, with TRBD1 identical over 11 bases. Germline values: CDR1 MNHEY, CDR2 SVGAGI. V lost 6 bases, J lost 0 bases, and 4 bases stayed unmatched. The CDR3 is 16 amino acids. The CDR3 region has the DNA TGTGCCAGCAGCCGGACAGGGGGCTATAGCAATCAGCCCCAGCATTTT. It translates to CASSRTGGYSNQPQHF.

The V call is TRBV28, the J call TRBJ2-3, with 8 bases that match TRBD1. Trimming removed 3 bases from V and 1 base from J; junction bases left unmatched: 3. This CDR3 contains 15 residues. The germline gives CDR1 MDHEN, CDR2 SYDVKM. CDR3 bases: TGTGCCAGCAGTTTTGGGGGACAGGGCACAGATACGCAGTATTTT. This codes for CASSFGGQGTDTQYF.

This chain links TRBV9 with TRBJ2-7; weak D call: TRBD1 (5 bases). Germline assignment: CDR1 SGDLS and CDR2 YYNGEE. V lost 0 bases, J lost 3 bases, and 10 bases lay in between. The CDR3 runs to 14 residues. Here the CDR3 DNA reads TGTGCCAGCAGCGTAGCAGGGATGGACTACGAGCAGTACTTC. Amino acids: CASSVAGMDYEQYF.

The chain is built from TRBV29-1 and TRBJ1-2; weak D call: TRBD1 (6 bases). With 8 bases removed from V and 3 bases from J, the gap between germline ends came to 13 bases. This CDR3 contains 12 residues. Germline V gene lookup returns CDR1 SQVTM and CDR2 ANQGSEA. The CDR3 DNA reads as TGCAGCCTCTACGAGGGGGACTATGGCTACACCTTC. Translating it yields CSLYEGDYGYTF.

The genes are TRBV20-1 and TRBJ2-5; 11 bases match TRBD2. From germline, CDR1 is DFQATT and CDR2 SNEGSKA (reference sequence). The CDR3 runs 14 residues. Losses at the gene ends were 4 bases for V and 5 bases for J; bases not matched to a gene: 6. This chain's CDR3 is CSAKIAGGWETQYF. The CDR3, as DNA: TGCAGTGCTAAAATAGCGGGGGGGTGGGAGACCCAGTACTTC.

The V gene is TRBV20-1, the J gene TRBJ2-7; a weak D match, TRBD2 (6 bases). Gene TRBJ2-4 matches the end of the DNA better, so the J call may be wrong. Germline lookup yields CDR1 DFQATT and CDR2 SNEGSKA (reference sequence). There are 15 residues in the CDR3. CDR3 coding DNA: TGCAGTGCTAGAGATGTCGCGGGGGCCAAAAACATTCAGTACTTC. Translating gives CSARDVAGAKNIQYF.

The V and J genes are TRBV20-1 and TRBJ2-1, with 13 bases aligning to TRBD2. J lost 0 bases, V lost 3 bases, and 5 bases had no gene match. This CDR3 comprises 17 residues. CDR1 DFQATT and CDR2 SNEGSKA come from the germline V gene (reference sequence). Here the CDR3 reads CSARGTSGMSSYNEQFF. CDR3 nucleotide sequence: TGCAGTGCTAGGGGGACTAGCGGGATGAGCTCCTACAATGAGCAGTTCTTC.

This chain links TRBV29-1 with TRBJ1-4; D ambiguous. Between the trimmed V and J ends, which lost 4 bases and 8 bases, there was a span of 14 bases. This CDR3 comprises 13 residues. Germline CDR1 and CDR2: SQVTM and ANQGSEA. The DNA for the CDR3 is TGCAGCGTTGCCGGCCCAATCGGGGAAAAACTGTTTTTT. This translates into CSVAGPIGEKLFF.

The V and J genes are TRBV3-1 and TRBJ1-5, with TRBD1 as a possible D gene (6 bases). The V gene's germline CDR1 is LGHDT and CDR2 YNNKEL (reference sequence). The V gene lost 0 bases and the J gene lost 7 bases, with 13 bases spanning the gap. The CDR3 consists of 15 residues. In nucleotides, the CDR3 is TGTGCCAGCAGCCAAGATGCTAGACAGGAACAGCCCCAGCATTTT. Protein sequence: CASSQDARQEQPQHF.